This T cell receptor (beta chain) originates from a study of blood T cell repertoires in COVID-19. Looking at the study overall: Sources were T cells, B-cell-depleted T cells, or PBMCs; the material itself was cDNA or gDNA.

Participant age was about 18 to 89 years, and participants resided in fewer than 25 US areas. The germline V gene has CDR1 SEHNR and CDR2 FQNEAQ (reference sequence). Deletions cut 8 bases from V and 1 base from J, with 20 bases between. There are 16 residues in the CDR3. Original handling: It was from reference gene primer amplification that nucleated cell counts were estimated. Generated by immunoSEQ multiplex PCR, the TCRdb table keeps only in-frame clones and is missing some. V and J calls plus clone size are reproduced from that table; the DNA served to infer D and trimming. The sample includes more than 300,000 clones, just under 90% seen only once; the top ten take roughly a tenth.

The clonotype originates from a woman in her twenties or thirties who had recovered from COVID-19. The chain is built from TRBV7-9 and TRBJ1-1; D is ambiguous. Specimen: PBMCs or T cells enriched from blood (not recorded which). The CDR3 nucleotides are TGTGCCAGCTTCCTTTCCGGAGAGCCCCCGAACACTGAAGCTTTCTTT. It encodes CASFLSGEPPNTEAFF. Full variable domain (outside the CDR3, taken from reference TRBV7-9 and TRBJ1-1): DTGVSQNPRHKITKRGQNVTFRCDPISEHNRLYWYRQTLGQGPEFLTYFQNEAQLEKSRLLSDRFSAERPKGSFSTLEIQRTEQGDSAMYLCASFLSGEPPNTEAFFGQGTRLTVV.